Listed here are 16 T cell receptor beta chains from one sample, sequenced in a study of blood T cells in healthy people across ages. Then a second PCR, running about 7 to 11 cycles, was carried out with a sample-barcoded 5' primer and a J-beta primer mix. TCRdb reanalysed the 5' RACE reads using MiXCR and keeps one entry per CDR3 protein. The table records fewer than 700,000 distinct CDR3 sequences, approximately 40% of them present only once. The sample comprised blood. The receptors were sampled from a man older than 75 in good health.

The genes are TRBV5-1 and TRBJ2-1; tentative D call: TRBD1 (5 bases). V was shortened by 1 base and J by 6 bases, with 14 bases between the two germline ends. The CDR3 totals 15 residues. Germline-derived CDR1 and CDR2 are SGHRS and YFSETQ. Here the CDR3 DNA reads TGCGCCAGCAGCTTGTCCCCTGGGGCGGCCAATGAGCAGTTCTTC. Amino acid sequence: CASSLSPGAANEQFF.

This chain uses TRBV21-1 with TRBJ2-2; the DNA was not used to check the table's D call, TRBD1. TRBV21-1 is noted as a pseudogene. The CDR3 consists of 17 residues. CDR3 sequence: CASSKAQGRGRTGELFF. In nucleotides, the CDR3 is TGTGCCAGCAGCAAAGCGCAGGGCAGGGGGCGAACCGGGGAGCTGTTTTTT.

This clonotype was found a few times. This chain links TRBV4-3 with TRBJ2-4, with TRBD1 as a possible D gene (5 bases). Trimming stripped 4 bases from V and 6 bases from J, with 19 bases between. Germline V CDR1 and CDR2: LGHNA, YSLEER. The CDR3 contains 16 residues. The CDR3 nucleotides are TGCGCCAGCAGCCCGGTGGTTGGAGAAGGGGTAAACATTCAGTACTTC. This translates into CASSPVVGEGVNIQYF.

This clonotype was counted a few times. This sequence joins TRBV7-9 and TRBJ2-3, with a possible D match to TRBD2 (6 bases). Germline CDR1 reads SEHNR; CDR2 reads FQNEAQ (reference sequence). The CDR3 is made up of 15 amino acids. V was clipped by 7 bases and J by 1 base, with 15 bases between them. This CDR3 is CASNQPGLGTDTQYF. Here the CDR3 DNA reads TGTGCCAGCAACCAACCGGGACTTGGCACAGATACGCAGTATTTT.

V gene TRBV27 combines with J gene TRBJ2-3, with 9 bases identical to TRBD1. With V trimmed by 7 bases and J by 2 bases, 7 bases remained unmatched. Germline values: CDR1 MNHEY, CDR2 SMNVEV (reference sequence). The CDR3 extends over 15 amino acids. CDR3 loop: CASNLGTGFTDTQYF. The CDR3 DNA sequence: TGTGCCAGCAACCTCGGGACAGGGTTCACAGATACGCAGTATTTT.

This chain links TRBV6-4 with TRBJ1-1; D gene ambiguous. The CDR3 extends over 13 amino acids. Trimming took 8 bases from V and 1 from J, leaving 11 bases between them. CDR1 and CDR2 from the germline V gene are MRHNA and SNTAGT. The chain's CDR3 is CASQQQQNTEAFF. CDR3 nucleotides: TGTGCCAGCCAACAACAGCAGAACACTGAAGCTTTCTTT.

The chain combines TRBV28 with TRBJ1-2; D gene uncertain. The germline CDR1 and CDR2 sequences are MDHEN and SYDVKM. This CDR3 is built from 15 residues. Trimming cost V 6 bases and J 0 bases, with 14 bases left between them. The CDR3 here is CASSTPYGANYGYTF. CDR3 bases: TGTGCCAGCAGCACCCCATATGGAGCTAACTATGGCTACACCTTC.

The chain joins TRBV5-1 to TRBJ2-1; D remains unclear. The end of the DNA aligns better with TRBJ2-7, so the J call may be wrong. From germline, CDR1 is SGHRS and CDR2 YFSETQ. The CDR3 is 11 amino acids. The CDR3 nucleotides read TGCGCCAGCAGCCCTAACAATGAGCAGTACTTC. Translation: CASSPNNEQYF.

This clonotype showed up just a few times. The rearrangement links TRBV6-2 or TRBV6-3 to TRBJ1-2; 12 bases map to TRBD1. The trim removed 5 bases at V and 8 bases at J, leaving 9 bases unmatched. Germline V gene sequence: CDR1 MNHEY, CDR2 SVGEGT. This CDR3 is 15 amino acids long. The CDR3 spells CASSNTGTGGAGYTF. CDR3 DNA sequence: TGTGCCAGCAGTAACACCGGGACAGGGGGCGCCGGCTACACCTTC.

This rearrangement joins TRBV7-7 to TRBJ2-1; 8 positions agree with TRBD2. Trimming took 1 base from V and 5 from J; bases not matched to a gene: 4. The CDR3 loop spans 15 amino acids. Germline V gene sequence: CDR1 SSHAT, CDR2 FNYEAQ (reference sequence). In DNA, the CDR3 is TGTGCCAGCAGCTTAGTGGCGGGGGGACACAATGAGCAGTTCTTC. Its translation is CASSLVAGGHNEQFF.

V is TRBV30 and J is TRBJ1-5, with TRBD1 identical over 7 bases. CDR1 is GTSNPN, CDR2 SVGIG, per germline (reference sequence). Trimming cost V 2 bases and J 6 bases; bases outside gene matches: 4. CDR3 length equals 13 residues. DNA for the CDR3: TGTGCCTGGAGTCAAGGGGGCTTTCAGCCCCAGCATTTT. Encoded protein: CAWSQGGFQPQHF.

This clonotype was observed a handful of times. The DNA of the CDR3 is TGTGCCAGCAGTTCCTCCGGTGCCGGGACTAGAGTGGCCTACGAGCAGTACTTC. The encoded protein is CASSSSGAGTRVAYEQYF. V gene TRBV6-2 or TRBV6-3 combines with J gene TRBJ2-7; 8 bases are a match to TRBD2. Trimming cost V 4 bases and J 2 bases; bases outside gene matches: 16. The CDR3 extends over 18 amino acids. The germline V gene encodes CDR1 MNHEY and CDR2 SVGEGT.

This rearrangement joins TRBV30 to TRBJ2-3; 10 bases are shared with TRBD2. This CDR3 contains 13 residues. The germline gives CDR1 GTSNPN, CDR2 SVGIG (reference sequence). The trim removed 8 bases at V and 0 bases at J, leaving 2 bases unmatched. The CDR3 DNA follows: TGTGCCCATAGCGGGGGGAGCACAGATACGCAGTATTTT. Its protein product is CAHSGGSTDTQYF.

This chain uses TRBV20-1 with TRBJ1-5, with D uncertain. Trimming left V 3 bases short and J 9 bases short, with 15 bases between. The CDR3 has 13 amino acids. CDR1 is DFQATT and CDR2 is SNEGSKA in the germline V gene (reference sequence). The chain's CDR3 is CSARTSGQSPQHF. Written as DNA, the CDR3 is TGCAGTGCTAGGACCTCAGGCCAGTCGCCCCAGCATTTT.

The V and J genes are TRBV28 and TRBJ2-2, with D perhaps TRBD2 (6 bases). V lost 4 bases and J 4 bases, leaving 16 bases between the germline ends. This CDR3 comprises 16 residues. CDR1 is MDHEN, CDR2 SYDVKM, per germline. The CDR3: CASSSQRGKGTGELFF. DNA of the CDR3: TGTGCCAGCAGTTCCCAGCGCGGGAAGGGCACCGGGGAGCTGTTTTTT.

This clonotype came up once. The rearrangement uses TRBV20-1 and TRBJ2-7; D may be TRBD1 (6 bases). The better agreement between TRBJ2-4 and the DNA end casts doubt on the J call. The CDR3 covers 17 residues. Per germline, CDR1 DFQATT and CDR2 SNEGSKA (reference sequence). CDR3: CSAPRQAPAFNKNIQYF. The CDR3 bases are TGCAGTGCTCCCCGACAGGCCCCAGCATTTAACAAAAACATTCAGTACTTC.